This passage covers 16 T cell receptor beta chains from one sample sequenced in a study of cytomegalovirus exposure and HLA in healthy donors. This PCR relied on a set of 60 Vbeta primers and 13 Jbeta primers. Sequenced by immunoSEQ multiplex PCR; TCRdb stores in-frame clones only, minus some. The profile covers 150,000 to 200,000 clones, with about 75% appearing a single time and about an eighth taken by the ten largest. Sequenced material: PBMCs. All receptors come from a man aged 50-59 years in good health and CMV-seropositive.

The J gene is TRBJ1-2, the V gene TRBV5-6; D perhaps matches TRBD1 (5 bases). The germline gives CDR1 SGHDT, CDR2 YYEEEE. This CDR3 region has 16 residues. Trimming took off 4 bases at V and 6 bases at J, with 22 bases between the two ends. As DNA, the CDR3 is TGTGCCAGCAGCCAATACTGGGGGGAGGGGCCTCATGGCTACACCTTC. As protein: CASSQYWGEGPHGYTF.

V gene TRBV4-1 combines with J gene TRBJ1-2; D may be TRBD1 (5 bases). Germline assignment: CDR1 MGHRA and CDR2 YSYEKL. V lost 0 bases, J lost 0 bases, and 14 bases lay in between. CDR3 length: 17 amino acids. The CDR3 loop reads CASSQDGEGSTNYGYTF. The CDR3 coding sequence is TGCGCCAGCAGCCAAGATGGGGAGGGGAGTACTAACTATGGCTACACCTTC.

V and J are TRBV6-6 and TRBJ1-1; D is possibly TRBD1 (5 bases). This CDR3 contains 13 residues. V shed 4 bases and J shed 5 bases, with 11 bases lying between them. In germline, CDR1 is MNHNY, CDR2 SVGAGI (reference sequence). DNA of the CDR3: TGTGCCAGCAGTTCTGGGACTGGGACTGAAGCTTTCTTT. Translation: CASSSGTGTEAFF.

The chain combines TRBV19 with TRBJ2-4; D gene ambiguous. Trimming left V 2 bases short and J 0 bases short, with 14 bases between. The CDR3 extends over 17 amino acids. The germline CDR1 and CDR2 sequences are LNHDA and SQIVND (reference sequence). The CDR3 is CASSIKENSLAKNIQYF. Written as DNA, the CDR3 is TGTGCCAGTAGTATAAAGGAAAACAGCCTAGCCAAAAACATTCAGTACTTC.

This chain joins TRBV7-8 and TRBJ2-1; 11 bases align to TRBD2. Germline-derived CDR1 and CDR2 are SGHVS and FQNEAQ. With V trimmed by 1 base and J by 7 bases, 12 bases remained unmatched. The CDR3 loop spans 18 amino acids. The CDR3 reads CASSLGLLAGGIKNEQFF. CDR3 nucleotide sequence: TGTGCCAGCAGCTTAGGGCTATTAGCGGGGGGGATCAAAAATGAGCAGTTCTTC.

The J gene is TRBJ1-3, the V gene TRBV7-2, with unresolved D. The ends were cut back, 5 bases at V and 0 bases at J, with 5 bases in the middle. CDR3 size: 13 residues. CDR1 is SGHTA and CDR2 is FQGNSA in the germline V gene. CDR3 amino acids: CASSQRSGNTIYF. The CDR3 DNA sequence: TGTGCCAGCAGCCAGCGCTCTGGAAACACCATATATTTT. The full variable domain, in which reference TRBV7-2 and TRBJ1-3 provide the parts outside the CDR3, is GAGVSQSPSNKVTEKGKDVELRCDPISGHTALYWYRQSLGQGLEFLIYFQGNSAPDKSGLPSDRFSAERTGGSVSTLTIQRTQQEDSAVYLCASSQRSGNTIYFGEGSWLTVV.

This clone has more than one count but fewer than ten. The chain has TRBV10-3 and TRBJ1-4; 7 bases fit TRBD1. There are 13 residues in the CDR3. Germline-derived CDR1 and CDR2 are ENHRY and SYGVKD. V shed 2 bases and J 8 bases; nucleotides not matched to a gene: 2. As DNA, the CDR3 is TGTGCCATCAGTGAGCCGGGACAGGAAAAACTGTTTTTT. Protein sequence: CAISEPGQEKLFF.

J is TRBJ2-7 and V is TRBV2, with 10 bases aligning to TRBD1. Germline lookup yields CDR1 SNHLY and CDR2 FYNNEI. V shed 6 bases, J shed 2 bases, and the junction held 7 bases outside the gene matches. The CDR3 consists of 15 residues. CDR3 loop: CASSPPDRGPYEQYV. CDR3 DNA: TGTGCCAGCAGCCCACCCGACAGGGGGCCCTACGAGCAGTACGTC.

The chain uses TRBV28 and TRBJ2-1; weak D call: TRBD2 (7 bases). Trimming removed 2 bases from V and 9 bases from J, with 14 bases in between. Germline V gene lookup returns CDR1 MDHEN and CDR2 SYDVKM. The CDR3 runs to 14 residues. This CDR3 reads CASSLLSGGSEQFF. In DNA form, the CDR3 reads TGTGCCAGCAGTTTACTTTCGGGGGGCAGTGAGCAGTTCTTC.

This clone was found once. This sequence joins TRBV28 and TRBJ1-4, with D perhaps TRBD1 (6 bases). The V and J ends lost 7 bases and 0 bases respectively, with 24 bases between them. The length of the CDR3 is 19 residues. Germline V gene data show CDR1 as MDHEN and CDR2 as SYDVKM. The CDR3 region is CASTGERGASSATNEKLFF. CDR3 in DNA: TGTGCCAGCACCGGAGAACGGGGGGCCTCATCTGCAACTAATGAAAAACTGTTTTTT.

The chain employs TRBV6-1 and TRBJ1-1, with D maybe TRBD1 (6 bases). The length of the CDR3 is 15 residues. V was clipped by 4 bases and J by 4 bases, with 16 bases between them. Germline V CDR1 and CDR2: MNHNS, SASEGT. The CDR3 DNA is TGTGCCAGCAGTGCCCTTACAGGGTTGGGCACTGAAGCTTTCTTT. It translates to CASSALTGLGTEAFF.

This clone was recorded only once. V gene TRBV27 combines with J gene TRBJ2-1; D remains unclear. This CDR3 has 12 residues. Trimming took 5 bases from V and 4 from J, leaving 6 bases between them. The germline CDR1 and CDR2 sequences are MNHEY and SMNVEV (reference sequence). The CDR3 DNA reads as TGTGCCAGCAGTCAACAATACAATGAGCAGTTCTTC. Its protein product is CASSQQYNEQFF.

This chain uses TRBV7-2 with TRBJ2-5; 12 bases agree with TRBD2. The V and J ends lost 1 base and 6 bases, in that order; junction bases with no gene match: 3. The V gene's germline CDR1 is SGHTA and CDR2 FQGNSA. The CDR3 extends over 15 amino acids. The DNA of the CDR3 is TGTGCCAGCAGCTTAGGACTAGCGGGGGTACAGACCCAGTACTTC. Encoded protein: CASSLGLAGVQTQYF. Using reference TRBV7-2 and TRBJ2-5 for the parts outside the CDR3, the full variable domain is GAGVSQSPSNKVTEKGKDVELRCDPISGHTALYWYRQSLGQGLEFLIYFQGNSAPDKSGLPSDRFSAERTGGSVSTLTIQRTQQEDSAVYLCASSLGLAGVQTQYFGPGTRLLVL.

This sequence joins TRBV7-9 and TRBJ2-1; TRBD1 matches 7 bases. Germline-derived CDR1 and CDR2 are SEHNR and FQNEAQ (reference sequence). The CDR3 extends over 13 amino acids. With 5 bases clipped from V and 8 bases from J, the junction kept 6 bases outside the gene matches. The CDR3 here is CASSPRDSYEQFF. The CDR3, as DNA: TGTGCCAGCAGCCCACGGGACAGCTATGAGCAGTTCTTC.

The V call is TRBV6-5, the J call TRBJ2-7; possible D gene TRBD1, 6 bases. V lost 4 bases and J 2 bases, leaving 15 bases between the germline ends. CDR1 is MNHEY, CDR2 SVGAGI, per germline. CDR3 length: 15 amino acids. CDR3 sequence (DNA): TGTGCCAGCAGTTCCGGGACATTGATAACCTACGAGCAGTACTTC. This codes for CASSSGTLITYEQYF.

The gene calls are TRBV6-5 and TRBJ2-3, with a tentative D call TRBD1 (6 bases). CDR1 is MNHEY, CDR2 SVGAGI, per germline. V was clipped by 9 bases and J by 8 bases, with 12 bases between them. The CDR3 covers 11 residues. CDR3 nucleotides: TGTGCCAGTACCCAGGGGAGTACGCAGTATTTT. It is translated as CASTQGSTQYF.